A single sample is the source of the 8 T cell receptor beta chains below, sequenced in a study of blood T cell repertoires in COVID-19. Using immunoSEQ multiplex PCR, the repertoire was profiled, and TCRdb retains in-frame clones only, with some absent. Counted here are around 210,000 clones, around 88% occurring once; the ten biggest clones make up around 1.5%. Material: peripheral blood. These receptors originate from a young man with active or convalescent COVID-19.

This clone has only one observation. This chain connects TRBV29-1 to TRBJ2-7; 8 positions match TRBD2. The CDR3 runs to 14 residues. Germline loops: CDR1 SQVTM, CDR2 ANQGSEA. The ends lost 6 bases at V and 2 bases at J; junction bases unmatched: 9. The CDR3 DNA is TGCAGCGTGTCGCGGGAGGACCGAACCTACGAGCAGTACTTC. This gives the protein CSVSREDRTYEQYF.

The chain has TRBV7-9 and TRBJ1-2; D unresolved. V lost 3 bases, J lost 6 bases, and 23 bases lay in between. Germline V gene data show CDR1 as SEHNR and CDR2 as FQNEAQ (reference sequence). The CDR3 length is 17 residues. CDR3 coding DNA: TGTGCCAGCAGCTTTCTCCCCTCGAAGGGAGAGAGACATGGCTACACCTTC. This translates into CASSFLPSKGERHGYTF.

V and J are TRBV9 and TRBJ2-5; TRBD1 agrees at 8 bases. J lost 1 base, V lost 10 bases, and 9 bases had no gene match. The CDR3 is 14 residues long. Germline V CDR1 and CDR2: SGDLS, YYNGEE. CDR3 nucleotide sequence: TGTGCCGGAAGTCAGGGGGCCGGCCAAGAGACCCAGTACTTC. This codes for CAGSQGAGQETQYF.

The chain couples TRBV2 to TRBJ1-4, with 7 bases fitting TRBD1. Germline V gene data show CDR1 as SNHLY and CDR2 as FYNNEI. The junction had 5 bases not matched to a gene; V was cut back by 4 bases and J by 0 bases. The CDR3 loop spans 16 amino acids. The CDR3 DNA reads TGTGCCAGCAGTGCGTGGGACAGATCAACTAATGAAAAACTGTTTTTT. It is translated as CASSAWDRSTNEKLFF.

The chain joins TRBV20-1 to TRBJ2-5, with 13 positions matching TRBD2. The V and J ends lost 3 bases and 5 bases, in that order; junction bases with no gene match: 12. Germline V CDR1 and CDR2: DFQATT, SNEGSKA (reference sequence). The CDR3 runs to 17 residues. Here the CDR3 reads CSASQGLAGVQVETQYF. DNA of the CDR3: TGCAGTGCTAGTCAAGGACTAGCGGGAGTGCAGGTGGAGACCCAGTACTTC.

This chain joins TRBV28 and TRBJ2-6, with D perhaps TRBD1 (6 bases). V was pared by 5 bases and J by 0 bases, with 11 bases between. Germline V gene lookup returns CDR1 MDHEN and CDR2 SYDVKM. The CDR3 totals 16 residues. This chain's CDR3 is CASSLDRHSGANVLTF. The DNA of the CDR3 is TGTGCCAGCAGTCTAGACAGGCACTCTGGGGCCAACGTCCTGACTTTC.

This chain joins TRBV7-2 and TRBJ2-7; TRBD1 aligns across 8 bases. CDR1 is SGHTA, CDR2 FQGNSA, per germline. V shed 5 bases, J shed 3 bases, and the junction held 6 bases outside the gene matches. The CDR3 totals 14 residues. The CDR3 is CASSRPGQVYEQYF. CDR3 coding DNA: TGTGCCAGCAGCCGCCCGGGACAGGTCTACGAGCAGTACTTC.

V usage is TRBV30 and J usage is TRBJ1-2; 9 nucleotides align to TRBD1. Unmatched junction bases numbered 6, after V lost 2 bases and J lost 8 bases. Germline CDR1 GTSNPN, CDR2 SVGIG (reference sequence). The CDR3 consists of 13 residues. CDR3 sequence reads: CAWSRTGDVGYTF. The CDR3 DNA reads TGTGCCTGGAGTAGGACAGGGGATGTGGGCTACACCTTC.